This T cell receptor (beta chain) appears in the sequencing data of a study of cytomegalovirus exposure and HLA in healthy donors. Study-wide findings and caveats: The productive fraction for most TCR beta V segments was about 87% or about 30% in an earlier analysis. Among immune exposure information, only CMV serostatus was available.

The sample holds a few counts of this clone. Its specificity is not known. Amplification used 60 Vbeta primers and 13 Jbeta primers. Authors' processing steps: As a later analysis found, there were 80 million or so unique TCR beta chains, of which roughly 11 million were shared. Sequencing used immunoSEQ multiplex PCR; TCRdb keeps in-frame clones, though not all of them. Clone size and V and J calls were adopted from that table, with D and trimming inferred from the DNA. The table shows some 190,000 clones, with around four fifths occurring only once. This CDR3 comprises 16 residues. With 8 bases removed from V and 0 bases from J, the gap between germline ends came to 17 bases. Germline V gene lookup returns CDR1 LNHNV and CDR2 YYDKDF (reference sequence).

This receptor was identified in a woman aged 30 to 39 in good health and CMV-seronegative. The V gene is TRBV15, the J gene TRBJ2-1; D is perhaps TRBD1 (6 bases). The sample consisted of PBMCs. In DNA, the CDR3 is TGTGCCACCTCCGGACAGCAACTTTCCTCCTACAATGAGCAGTTCTTC. Its protein is CATSGQQLSSYNEQFF.